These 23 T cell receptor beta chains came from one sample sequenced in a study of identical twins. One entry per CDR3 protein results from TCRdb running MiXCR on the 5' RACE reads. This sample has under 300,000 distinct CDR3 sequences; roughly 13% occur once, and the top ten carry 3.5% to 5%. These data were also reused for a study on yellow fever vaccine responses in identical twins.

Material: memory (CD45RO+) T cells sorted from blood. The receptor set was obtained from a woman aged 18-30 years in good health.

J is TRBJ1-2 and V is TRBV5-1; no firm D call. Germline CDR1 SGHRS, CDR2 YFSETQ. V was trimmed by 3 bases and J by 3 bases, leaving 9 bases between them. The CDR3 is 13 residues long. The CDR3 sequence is CASSSGEYYGYTF. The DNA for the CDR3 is TGCGCCAGCAGCTCCGGGGAGTACTATGGCTACACCTTC.

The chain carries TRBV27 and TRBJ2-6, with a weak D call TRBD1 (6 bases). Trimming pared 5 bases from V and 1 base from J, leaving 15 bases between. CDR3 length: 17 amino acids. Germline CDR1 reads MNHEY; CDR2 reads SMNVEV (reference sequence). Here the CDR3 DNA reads TGTGCCAGCAGTGCCGTCCACAGGGCTTCTGGGGCCAACGTCCTGACTTTC. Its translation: CASSAVHRASGANVLTF.

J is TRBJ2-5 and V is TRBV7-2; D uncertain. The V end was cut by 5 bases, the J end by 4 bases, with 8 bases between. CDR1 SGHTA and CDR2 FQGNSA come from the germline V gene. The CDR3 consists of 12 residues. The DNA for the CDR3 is TGTGCCAGCAGCGAGACCCGAGAGACCCAGTACTTC. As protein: CASSETRETQYF.

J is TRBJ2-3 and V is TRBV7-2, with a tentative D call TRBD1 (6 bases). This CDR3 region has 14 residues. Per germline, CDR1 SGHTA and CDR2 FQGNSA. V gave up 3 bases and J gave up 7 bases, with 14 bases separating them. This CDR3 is CASSLTGRTYTQYF. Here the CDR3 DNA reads TGTGCCAGCAGCTTGACAGGCCGCACGTATACGCAGTATTTT.

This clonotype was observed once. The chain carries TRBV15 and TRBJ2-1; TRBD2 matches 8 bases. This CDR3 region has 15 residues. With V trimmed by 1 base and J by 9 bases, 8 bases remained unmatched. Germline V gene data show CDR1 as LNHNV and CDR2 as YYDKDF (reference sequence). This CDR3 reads CATSRAGGGGGEQFF. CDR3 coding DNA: TGTGCCACCAGCAGAGCGGGGGGGGGAGGTGGTGAGCAGTTCTTC. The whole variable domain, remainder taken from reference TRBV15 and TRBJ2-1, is DAMVIQNPRYQVTQFGKPVTLSCSQTLNHNVMYWYQQKSSQAPKLLFHYYDKDFNNEADTPDNFQSRRPNTSFCFLDIRSPGLGDTAMYLCATSRAGGGGGEQFFGPGTRLTVL.

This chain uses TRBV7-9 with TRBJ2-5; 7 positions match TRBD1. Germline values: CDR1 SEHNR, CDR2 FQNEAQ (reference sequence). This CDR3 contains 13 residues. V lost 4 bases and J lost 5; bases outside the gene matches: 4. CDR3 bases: TGTGCCAGCAGCTCATACAGGGGTGAGACCCAGTACTTC. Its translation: CASSSYRGETQYF.

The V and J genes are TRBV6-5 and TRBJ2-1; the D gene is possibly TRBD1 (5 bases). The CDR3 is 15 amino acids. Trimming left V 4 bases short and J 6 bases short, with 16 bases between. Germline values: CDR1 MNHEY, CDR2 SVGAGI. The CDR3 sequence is CASSSLQVSGNEQFF. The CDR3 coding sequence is TGTGCCAGCAGTTCCCTACAGGTATCGGGCAATGAGCAGTTCTTC.

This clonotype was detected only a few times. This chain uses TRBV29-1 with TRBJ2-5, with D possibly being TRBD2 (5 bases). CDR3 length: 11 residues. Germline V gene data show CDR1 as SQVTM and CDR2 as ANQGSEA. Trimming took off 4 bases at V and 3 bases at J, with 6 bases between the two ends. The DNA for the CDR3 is TGCAGCGTTGTGAGGGAAGAGACCCAGTACTTC. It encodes CSVVREETQYF.

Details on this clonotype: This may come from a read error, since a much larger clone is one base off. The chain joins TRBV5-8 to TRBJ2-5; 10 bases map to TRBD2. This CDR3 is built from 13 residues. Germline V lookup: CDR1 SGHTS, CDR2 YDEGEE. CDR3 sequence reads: CASVLAGAEAQYF. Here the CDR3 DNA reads TGTGCCAGCGTCCTAGCGGGAGCAGAGGCCCAGTACTTC. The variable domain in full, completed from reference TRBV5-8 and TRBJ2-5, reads EAGVTQSPTHLIKTRGQQATLRCSPISGHTSVYWYQQALGLGLQFLLWYDEGEERNRGNFPPRFSGRQFPNYSSELNVNALELEDSALYLCASVLAGAEAQYFGPGTRLLVL.

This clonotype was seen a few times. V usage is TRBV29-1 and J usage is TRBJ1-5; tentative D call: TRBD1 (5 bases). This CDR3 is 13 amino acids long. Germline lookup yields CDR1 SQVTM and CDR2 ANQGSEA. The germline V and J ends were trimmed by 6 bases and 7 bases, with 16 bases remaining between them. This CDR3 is CSVGGEWGQPQHF. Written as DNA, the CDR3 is TGCAGCGTGGGGGGGGAATGGGGCCAGCCCCAGCATTTT.

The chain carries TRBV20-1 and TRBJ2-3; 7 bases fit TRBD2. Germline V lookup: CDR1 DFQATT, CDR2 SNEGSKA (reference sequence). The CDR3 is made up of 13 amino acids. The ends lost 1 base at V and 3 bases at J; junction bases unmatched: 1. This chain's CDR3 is CSARAGRTDTQYF. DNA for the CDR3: TGCAGTGCTAGAGCCGGGAGGACAGATACGCAGTATTTT.

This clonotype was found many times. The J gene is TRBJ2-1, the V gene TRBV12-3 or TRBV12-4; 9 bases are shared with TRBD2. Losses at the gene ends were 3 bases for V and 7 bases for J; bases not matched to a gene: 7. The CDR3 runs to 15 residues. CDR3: CASSFLRGGENEQFF. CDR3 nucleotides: TGTGCCAGCAGTTTCCTGCGCGGGGGGGAGAATGAGCAGTTCTTC.

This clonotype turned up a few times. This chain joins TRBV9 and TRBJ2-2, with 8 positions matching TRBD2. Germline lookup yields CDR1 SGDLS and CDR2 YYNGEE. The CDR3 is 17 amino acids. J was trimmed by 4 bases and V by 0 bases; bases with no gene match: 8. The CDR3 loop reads CASSVATSGGLTGELFF. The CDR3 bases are TGTGCCAGCAGCGTAGCTACCAGCGGGGGCCTCACCGGGGAGCTGTTTTTT.

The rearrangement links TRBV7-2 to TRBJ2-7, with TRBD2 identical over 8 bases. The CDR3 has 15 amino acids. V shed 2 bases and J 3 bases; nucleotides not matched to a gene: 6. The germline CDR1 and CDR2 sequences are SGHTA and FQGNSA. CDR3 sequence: CASSLRGGPFYEQYF. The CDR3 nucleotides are TGTGCCAGCAGCTTACGCGGGGGGCCCTTCTACGAGCAGTACTTC.

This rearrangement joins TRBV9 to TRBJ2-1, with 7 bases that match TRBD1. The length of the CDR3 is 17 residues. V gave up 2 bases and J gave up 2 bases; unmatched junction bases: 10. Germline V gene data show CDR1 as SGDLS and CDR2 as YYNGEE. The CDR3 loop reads CASSVSNRDSPYNEQFF. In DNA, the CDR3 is TGTGCCAGCAGCGTTTCAAACCGGGACAGTCCCTACAATGAGCAGTTCTTC.

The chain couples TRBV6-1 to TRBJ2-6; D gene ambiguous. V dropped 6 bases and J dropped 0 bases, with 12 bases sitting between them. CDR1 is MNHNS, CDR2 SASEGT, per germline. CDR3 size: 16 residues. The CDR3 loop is CASRTGGSSGANVLTF. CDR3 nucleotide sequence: TGTGCCAGCAGGACGGGCGGATCCTCTGGGGCCAACGTCCTGACTTTC.

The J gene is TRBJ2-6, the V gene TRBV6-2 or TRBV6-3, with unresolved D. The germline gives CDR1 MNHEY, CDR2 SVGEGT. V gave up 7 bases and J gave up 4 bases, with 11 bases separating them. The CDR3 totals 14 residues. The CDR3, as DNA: TGTGCCAGCACTCAATTAGCCGGGGCCAACGTCCTGACTTTC. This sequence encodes CASTQLAGANVLTF.

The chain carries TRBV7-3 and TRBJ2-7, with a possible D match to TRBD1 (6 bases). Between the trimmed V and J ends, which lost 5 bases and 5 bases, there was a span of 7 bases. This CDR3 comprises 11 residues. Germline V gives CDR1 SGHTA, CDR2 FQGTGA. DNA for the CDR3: TGTGCCAGCAGCCCAGGGGACGAGCAGTACTTC. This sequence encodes CASSPGDEQYF. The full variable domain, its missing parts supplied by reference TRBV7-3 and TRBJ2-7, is GAGVSQTPSNKVTEKGKYVELRCDPISGHTALYWYRQSLGQGPEFLIYFQGTGAADDSGLPNDRFFAVRPEGSVSTLKIQRTERGDSAVYLCASSPGDEQYFGPGTRLTVT.

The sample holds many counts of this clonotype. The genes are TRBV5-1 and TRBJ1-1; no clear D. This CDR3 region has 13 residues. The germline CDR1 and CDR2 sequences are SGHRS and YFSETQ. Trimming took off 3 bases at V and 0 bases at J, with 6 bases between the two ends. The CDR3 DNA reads TGCGCCAGCAGCTCCGTCGTGAACACTGAAGCTTTCTTT. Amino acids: CASSSVVNTEAFF. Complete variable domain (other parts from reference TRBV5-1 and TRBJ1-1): KAGVTQTPRYLIKTRGQQVTLSCSPISGHRSVSWYQQTPGQGLQFLFEYFSETQRNKGNFPGRFSGRQFSNSRSEMNVSTLELGDSALYLCASSSVVNTEAFFGQGTRLTVV.

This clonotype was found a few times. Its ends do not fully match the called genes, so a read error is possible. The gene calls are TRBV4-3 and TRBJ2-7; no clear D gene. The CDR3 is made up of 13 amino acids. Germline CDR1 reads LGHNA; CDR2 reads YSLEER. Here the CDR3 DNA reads TGCGCCAGCAACCAAGAGGTACGCTACGAGCAGTACTTC. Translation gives CASNQEVRYEQYF.

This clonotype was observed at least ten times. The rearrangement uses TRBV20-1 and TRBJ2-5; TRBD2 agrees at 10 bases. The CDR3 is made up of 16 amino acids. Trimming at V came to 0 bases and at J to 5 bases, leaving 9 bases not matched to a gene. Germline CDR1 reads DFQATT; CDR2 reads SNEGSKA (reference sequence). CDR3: CSARDFKREGRETQYF. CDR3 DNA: TGCAGTGCTAGAGATTTTAAGCGGGAGGGCCGTGAGACCCAGTACTTC.

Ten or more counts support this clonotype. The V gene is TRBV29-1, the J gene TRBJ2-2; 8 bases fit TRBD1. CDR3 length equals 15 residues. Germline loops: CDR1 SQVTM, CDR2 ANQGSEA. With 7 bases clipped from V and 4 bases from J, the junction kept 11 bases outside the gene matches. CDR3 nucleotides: TGCAGCGCTGGGAGACAGGGGATGAGCACCGGGGAGCTGTTTTTT. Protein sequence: CSAGRQGMSTGELFF.

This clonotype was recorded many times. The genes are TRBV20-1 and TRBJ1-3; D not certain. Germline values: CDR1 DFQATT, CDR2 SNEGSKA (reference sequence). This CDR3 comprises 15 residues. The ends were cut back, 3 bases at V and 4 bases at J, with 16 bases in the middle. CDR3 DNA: TGCAGTGCTAGTTTGTCGGCTGAAGCCGGAAACACCATATATTTT. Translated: CSASLSAEAGNTIYF.